Below are 4 T cell receptor beta chains sequenced from a single sample in a study of siplizumab effects on memory and regulatory T cells. Method: immunoSEQ multiplex PCR; TCRdb's copy keeps in-frame clones and lacks some. This sample has 85,000 to 120,000 clones, with 92% found just once. Sequenced material: CD4+ T cells sorted from blood. The source of these receptors is a human donor in good health.

The rearrangement links TRBV28 to TRBJ1-2, with TRBD1 identical over 8 bases. The CDR3 runs 15 residues. Germline-derived CDR1 and CDR2 are MDHEN and SYDVKM. V shed 5 bases, J shed 6 bases, and the junction held 11 bases outside the gene matches. DNA of the CDR3: TGTGCCAGCAGTCTTATGGACAGGGAAACAGATGGCTACACCTTC. It yields the protein CASSLMDRETDGYTF.

The V and J genes are TRBV28 and TRBJ1-2; 9 bases line up with TRBD1. This CDR3 spans 11 amino acids. CDR1 is MDHEN and CDR2 is SYDVKM in the germline V gene. The CDR3 spells CVTGGRYGYTF. As DNA, the CDR3 is TGTGTAACAGGGGGCAGGTATGGCTACACCTTC.

This clone appeared a single time. This rearrangement joins TRBV29-1 to TRBJ2-5, with 15 bases lining up with TRBD2. Germline-derived CDR1 and CDR2 are SQVTM and ANQGSEA. The trim removed 5 bases at V and 7 bases at J, leaving 5 bases unmatched. The CDR3 is 14 residues long. CDR3 coding DNA: TGCAGCGTTCTAAGGACTAGCGGGGGGGGGACCCAGTACTTC. It specifies CSVLRTSGGGTQYF.

CDR3 coding DNA: TGCGCCAGCAGCTTGCTCGGGAACTCCTACGAGCAGTACTTC. Translating gives CASSLLGNSYEQYF. V usage is TRBV5-1 and J usage is TRBJ2-7; TRBD2 is a possible D gene (5 bases). The germline V gene encodes CDR1 SGHRS and CDR2 YFSETQ. This CDR3 is built from 14 residues. V was trimmed by 1 base and J by 0 bases, leaving 8 bases between them.